These 17 T cell receptor beta chains originate from one sample sequenced in a study of blood T cell repertoires in COVID-19. Generated by immunoSEQ multiplex PCR, the TCRdb table keeps only in-frame clones and is missing some. Among more than 200,000 clones listed, around 88% were seen once. Sequencing was done on a sample of peripheral blood. The receptors come from a man under 40 with active or convalescent COVID-19.

This clone was picked up a small number of times. J is TRBJ2-5 and V is TRBV10-1, with 9 nucleotides matching TRBD2. Germline CDR1 reads WNHNN; CDR2 reads SYGVQD (reference sequence). The CDR3 is 15 amino acids. V was clipped by 6 bases and J by 2 bases; unmatched bases: 7. In nucleotides, the CDR3 is TGCGCCAGCAGGGCTAGCGGGAATCCTCAAGAGACCCAGTACTTC. Translation gives CASRASGNPQETQYF.

This chain connects TRBV11-2 to TRBJ2-7; 7 positions match TRBD2. Germline CDR1 reads SGHAT; CDR2 reads FQNNGV. V lost 0 bases and J lost 3; bases outside the gene matches: 11. CDR3 length: 17 residues. The CDR3, as DNA: TGTGCCAGCAGCTTAGATCTCGTGCTAGCGGAAAACTACGAGCAGTACTTC. Translation gives CASSLDLVLAENYEQYF.

The V call is TRBV9, the J call TRBJ2-2; 8 nucleotides agree with TRBD2. Germline CDR1 SGDLS, CDR2 YYNGEE. The V and J ends lost 0 bases and 4 bases, in that order; junction bases with no gene match: 8. The CDR3 length is 17 residues. This CDR3 is CASSVVGRTSTTGELFF. The CDR3 DNA reads as TGTGCCAGCAGCGTAGTCGGCAGGACTAGCACCACCGGGGAGCTGTTTTTT. The full variable domain, with the rest looked up from reference TRBV9 and TRBJ2-2, is DSGVTQTPKHLITATGQRVTLRCSPRSGDLSVYWYQQSLDQGLQFLIQYYNGEERAKGNILERFSAQQFPDLHSELNLSSLELGDSALYFCASSVVGRTSTTGELFFGEGSRLTVL.

The chain recombines TRBV2 with TRBJ2-5; TRBD2 matches 8 bases. CDR1 is SNHLY, CDR2 FYNNEI, per germline. J gave up 0 bases and V 8 bases, and 5 bases lay outside the gene matches. The CDR3 is made up of 14 amino acids. The CDR3 loop reads CASRGGRDQETQYF. In DNA form, the CDR3 reads TGTGCCAGCCGGGGGGGCCGGGACCAAGAGACCCAGTACTTC.

The chain combines TRBV5-1 with TRBJ2-7; TRBD1 matches 9 bases. The germline V gene encodes CDR1 SGHRS and CDR2 YFSETQ. This CDR3 comprises 15 residues. Trimming removed 4 bases from V and 7 bases from J; junction bases left unmatched: 12. CDR3 in amino acids: CASSGENRGLGEQYF. Written as DNA, the CDR3 is TGCGCCAGCAGCGGGGAGAACAGGGGGCTGGGGGAGCAGTACTTC.

The J gene is TRBJ2-3, the V gene TRBV14; 9 nucleotides line up with TRBD2. V lost 2 bases, J lost 3 bases, and 12 bases stayed unmatched. The germline gives CDR1 SGHDN, CDR2 FVKESK. This CDR3 contains 18 residues. The CDR3 bases are TGTGCCAGCAGCCAATCCCGCGGGGGGGCCAGGTCAACAGATACGCAGTATTTT. Its protein product is CASSQSRGGARSTDTQYF. Based on the CDR3 plus reference TRBV14 and TRBJ2-3, the full variable domain is EAGVTQFPSHSVIEKGQTVTLRCDPISGHDNLYWYRRVMGKEIKFLLHFVKESKQDESGMPNNRFLAERTGGTYSTLKVQPAELEDSGVYFCASSQSRGGARSTDTQYFGPGTRLTVL.

The rearrangement joins TRBV7-9 to TRBJ2-1; TRBD2 matches at 10 bases. Trimming took 5 bases from V and 3 from J; bases not matched to a gene: 7. The CDR3 consists of 16 residues. Looked up from germline, CDR1 is SEHNR and CDR2 is FQNEAQ (reference sequence). CDR3 coding DNA: TGTGCCAGCAGCCCAAAAGGACTAGCGGTCTACAATGAGCAGTTCTTC. This encodes CASSPKGLAVYNEQFF.

The chain uses TRBV6-5 and TRBJ1-2; TRBD1 matches at 8 bases. V dropped 6 bases and J dropped 0; count of bases not matched to a gene: 6. Per germline, CDR1 MNHEY and CDR2 SVGAGI. The length of the CDR3 is 15 residues. For the CDR3, the DNA is TGTGCCAGCAGGACAGGGGCGCAAGCTAACTATGGCTACACCTTC. It is translated as CASRTGAQANYGYTF.

The V and J genes are TRBV10-1 and TRBJ2-1, with 8 positions matching TRBD2. CDR1 WNHNN and CDR2 SYGVQD come from the germline V gene (reference sequence). V dropped 3 bases and J dropped 3; count of bases not matched to a gene: 7. The CDR3 consists of 16 residues. The CDR3 protein is CASSDALAGNYNEQFF. The CDR3 DNA sequence: TGCGCCAGCAGTGATGCCCTAGCGGGCAACTACAATGAGCAGTTCTTC.

The chain links TRBV19 to TRBJ1-1, with 12 bases matching TRBD1. Trimming cost V 3 bases and J 8 bases; bases outside gene matches: 7. Germline CDR1 and CDR2: LNHDA and SQIVND (reference sequence). The CDR3 covers 15 residues. The CDR3: CASSIGGTGGAEAFF. In DNA, the CDR3 is TGTGCCAGTAGTATTGGCGGGACAGGGGGCGCGGAAGCTTTCTTT.

The chain combines TRBV5-4 with TRBJ2-7; TRBD2 agrees at 12 bases. The germline CDR1 and CDR2 sequences are SGHNT and YYREEE (reference sequence). Trimming removed 3 bases from V and 2 bases from J; junction bases left unmatched: 6. The CDR3 totals 16 residues. The CDR3 DNA reads TGTGCCAGCAGCTCGAAACTAGCGGGGGGCCCCTACGAGCAGTACTTC. This codes for CASSSKLAGGPYEQYF.

This chain links TRBV6-5 with TRBJ2-7, with 8 bases matching TRBD1. V shed 0 bases and J 2 bases; nucleotides not matched to a gene: 6. The CDR3 length is 16 residues. Germline values: CDR1 MNHEY, CDR2 SVGAGI. CDR3 in amino acids: CASSYSEGQVPYEQYF. CDR3 DNA sequence: TGTGCCAGCAGTTACTCGGAGGGACAGGTTCCCTACGAGCAGTACTTC.

The CDR3, as DNA: TGTGCCAGCAGCGTCGACAGCGCTAATTCACCCCTCCACTTT. Protein sequence: CASSVDSANSPLHF. The chain combines TRBV2 with TRBJ1-6; D perhaps matches TRBD1 (5 bases). V was shortened by 6 bases and J by 6 bases, with 12 bases between the two germline ends. There are 14 residues in the CDR3. Per germline, CDR1 SNHLY and CDR2 FYNNEI.

The chain is built from TRBV7-9 and TRBJ2-1; TRBD1 is a possible D gene (6 bases). Per germline, CDR1 SEHNR and CDR2 FQNEAQ (reference sequence). The CDR3 totals 12 residues. Trimming stripped 6 bases from V and 10 bases from J, with 13 bases between. The CDR3 sequence is CASRSGEGEQFF. The CDR3 DNA is TGTGCCAGCAGATCAGGGGAAGGGGAGCAGTTCTTC.

The V gene is TRBV9, the J gene TRBJ1-6, with D perhaps TRBD1 (6 bases). The V gene lost 0 bases and the J gene lost 6 bases, with 16 bases spanning the gap. The CDR3 runs to 17 residues. Germline values: CDR1 SGDLS, CDR2 YYNGEE. The CDR3 protein is CASSVAGRGNSNSPLHF. Written as DNA, the CDR3 is TGTGCCAGCAGCGTAGCTGGCAGGGGTAATTCTAATTCACCCCTCCACTTT.

This chain uses TRBV9 with TRBJ1-2; D is possibly TRBD1 (6 bases). The CDR3 is made up of 13 amino acids. V was trimmed by 3 bases and J by 9 bases, leaving 15 bases between them. Germline V gives CDR1 SGDLS, CDR2 YYNGEE. The CDR3 is CASSAPGGRSYTF. DNA for the CDR3: TGTGCCAGCAGCGCACCGGGGGGCCGGAGCTACACCTTC.

The chain joins TRBV5-8 to TRBJ1-5; D is unclear. V was cut by 4 bases and J by 6 bases, with 20 bases left in between. CDR3 size: 16 residues. Germline values: CDR1 SGHTS, CDR2 YDEGEE. The CDR3 is CASSPGTRFSSQPQHF. The CDR3 coding sequence is TGTGCCAGCAGCCCCGGTACGAGATTTTCTAGTCAGCCCCAGCATTTT.